The 23 T cell receptor beta chains below all came from one sample that was sequenced in a study of cytomegalovirus exposure and HLA in healthy donors. The PCR made use of 60 Vbeta and 13 Jbeta primers. The data were produced by immunoSEQ multiplex PCR, yet TCRdb's version contains in-frame clones alone and is incomplete. The sample includes 150,000 to 200,000 clones, about four fifths seen only once; the top ten take 6% to 7.5%. The material sequenced was PBMCs. These receptor sequences come from a man aged 25 to 40 in good health and CMV-seropositive.

J is TRBJ1-2 and V is TRBV25-1, with D perhaps TRBD1 (6 bases). Germline CDR1 is MGHDK and CDR2 is SYGVNS. Trimming cost V 10 bases and J 4 bases, with 28 bases left between them. The CDR3 contains 17 residues. The CDR3 reads CANPFSGTPGRGYGYTF. The CDR3 nucleotides read TGTGCCAACCCCTTTTCCGGGACACCGGGACGAGGCTATGGCTACACCTTC.

This chain connects TRBV6-5 to TRBJ2-2, with 10 bases that match TRBD1. The CDR3 extends over 15 amino acids. Losses at the gene ends were 5 bases for V and 5 bases for J; bases not matched to a gene: 5. Germline V gene lookup returns CDR1 MNHEY and CDR2 SVGAGI. The CDR3 sequence: CASSRTGGDTGELFF. In nucleotides, the CDR3 is TGTGCCAGCAGTCGGACAGGGGGAGATACCGGGGAGCTGTTTTTT.

The rearrangement joins TRBV10-1 to TRBJ1-1; D is possibly TRBD1 (6 bases). V shed 3 bases and J shed 5 bases, with 7 bases lying between them. CDR1 WNHNN and CDR2 SYGVQD come from the germline V gene (reference sequence). The CDR3 loop spans 12 amino acids. Here the CDR3 DNA reads TGCGCCAGCAGTGACAGGGGAACTGAAGCTTTCTTT. Translation gives CASSDRGTEAFF.

The CDR3 coding sequence is TGTGCCAGCAGCGTAGGGACAGCCTCTGGAAACACCATATATTTT. Translated: CASSVGTASGNTIYF. The rearrangement links TRBV9 to TRBJ1-3, with TRBD1 as a possible D gene (6 bases). The CDR3 is made up of 15 amino acids. Germline CDR1 is SGDLS and CDR2 is YYNGEE. The V end lost 0 bases, the J end lost 0 bases, and 7 bases lay between the germline ends.

This clone was counted a single time. The chain is built from TRBV7-6 and TRBJ2-1; 15 bases map to TRBD2. The CDR3 is made up of 18 amino acids. V lost 5 bases, J lost 7 bases, and 12 bases stayed unmatched. Germline CDR1 is SGHVS and CDR2 is FNYEAQ. The CDR3 DNA is TGTGCCAGCAGCGAACCGGGACTAGCGGGGGGACAAACTAATGAGCAGTTCTTC. Translation: CASSEPGLAGGQTNEQFF.

This chain connects TRBV5-4 to TRBJ1-1; TRBD1 matches at 9 bases. The CDR3 loop spans 15 amino acids. V was clipped by 4 bases and J by 5 bases; unmatched bases: 9. Per germline, CDR1 SGHNT and CDR2 YYREEE (reference sequence). The CDR3 loop reads CASSLRTGEATEAFF. The CDR3 DNA reads as TGTGCCAGCAGCCTTAGGACAGGGGAGGCGACTGAAGCTTTCTTT. The full variable domain, completed using reference TRBV5-4 and TRBJ1-1, is ETGVTQSPTHLIKTRGQQVTLRCSSQSGHNTVSWYQQALGQGPQFIFQYYREEENGRGNFPPRFSGLQFPNYSSELNVNALELDDSALYLCASSLRTGEATEAFFGQGTRLTVV.

The rearrangement joins TRBV29-1 to TRBJ2-3; possible D gene TRBD1, 6 bases. Trimming cost V 8 bases and J 2 bases, with 11 bases left between them. CDR3 length: 12 residues. The germline V gene encodes CDR1 SQVTM and CDR2 ANQGSEA. CDR3: CSFTGSTDTQYF. As DNA, the CDR3 is TGCAGCTTCACAGGGTCCACAGATACGCAGTATTTT.

The chain carries TRBV7-9 and TRBJ2-7, with D tentatively TRBD1 (6 bases). Germline-derived CDR1 and CDR2 are SEHNR and FQNEAQ (reference sequence). V was shortened by 3 bases and J by 9 bases, with 18 bases between the two germline ends. The CDR3 consists of 14 residues. This CDR3 is CASSLDQGIIGQYF. The DNA for the CDR3 is TGTGCCAGCAGCTTGGACCAGGGGATAATCGGGCAGTACTTC.

This chain joins TRBV6-5 and TRBJ1-3; D call uncertain. Germline CDR1 MNHEY, CDR2 SVGAGI. Trimming left V 2 bases short and J 4 bases short, with 9 bases between. CDR3 length: 14 amino acids. The CDR3 DNA follows: TGTGCCAGCAGTTACGGAGGCGAAGGAAACACCATATATTTT. Protein: CASSYGGEGNTIYF.

The table lists this clone with a count of one. As DNA, the CDR3 is TGTGCCAGCAGTGAAGGGTCGGACGGGGTGGATGAGCAGTTCTTC. As protein: CASSEGSDGVDEQFF. The chain joins TRBV25-1 to TRBJ2-1, with D tentatively TRBD2 (5 bases). This CDR3 has 15 amino acids. The germline V gene has CDR1 MGHDK and CDR2 SYGVNS. Between the trimmed V and J ends, which lost 2 bases and 8 bases, there was a span of 16 bases.

The V and J genes are TRBV6-5 and TRBJ2-3, with 12 bases lining up with TRBD2. The V gene's germline CDR1 is MNHEY and CDR2 SVGAGI. The CDR3 sequence is 15 residues long. Trimming removed 5 bases from V and 3 bases from J; junction bases left unmatched: 3. The CDR3 reads CASSPLAGGTDTQYF. The CDR3 DNA reads as TGTGCCAGCAGTCCCCTAGCGGGAGGGACAGATACGCAGTATTTT.

This chain uses TRBV7-8 with TRBJ2-1; D is perhaps TRBD1 (6 bases). The CDR3 length is 14 residues. Per germline, CDR1 SGHVS and CDR2 FQNEAQ. Trimming stripped 0 bases from V and 4 bases from J, with 7 bases between. The CDR3 sequence: CASSLAGGYNEQFF. Written as DNA, the CDR3 is TGTGCCAGCAGCTTAGCAGGGGGTTACAATGAGCAGTTCTTC.

A single count supports this clone. The chain uses TRBV9 and TRBJ1-2; TRBD1 matches at 7 bases. V was clipped by 6 bases and J by 5 bases; unmatched bases: 7. The germline CDR1 and CDR2 sequences are SGDLS and YYNGEE. The CDR3 runs to 13 residues. DNA for the CDR3: TGTGCCAGCAACCGAGGGGGCCGTTATGGCTACACCTTC. Protein sequence: CASNRGGRYGYTF.

The rearrangement links TRBV28 to TRBJ1-4; the D is unclear. This CDR3 region has 14 residues. V lost 11 bases and J lost 4, with 17 bases in between. From germline, CDR1 is MDHEN and CDR2 SYDVKM. The DNA of the CDR3 is TGTGCCGCTAAGGGAGACGGTTATAATGAAAAACTGTTTTTT. Encoded protein: CAAKGDGYNEKLFF. Drawing the rest from reference TRBV28 and TRBJ1-4, the complete variable domain is DVKVTQSSRYLVKRTGEKVFLECVQDMDHENMFWYRQDPGLGLRLIYFSYDVKMKEKGDIPEGYSVSREKKERFSLILESASTNQTSMYLCAAKGDGYNEKLFFGSGTQLSVL.

V gene TRBV6-6 combines with J gene TRBJ1-2, with D maybe TRBD1 (5 bases). From germline, CDR1 is MNHNY and CDR2 SVGAGI (reference sequence). The ends were cut back, 7 bases at V and 7 bases at J, with 19 bases in the middle. This CDR3 spans 14 amino acids. The CDR3: CASKTEAVVGGYTF. CDR3 sequence (DNA): TGTGCCAGCAAGACAGAGGCGGTTGTGGGTGGCTACACCTTC.

The CDR3 reads CASSRAYEQYF. CDR3 coding DNA: TGTGCCAGCAGTCGCGCCTACGAGCAGTACTTC. The chain is built from TRBV6-5 and TRBJ2-7; D gene unclear. V lost 5 bases, J lost 2 bases, and 4 bases lay in between. The CDR3 runs to 11 residues. Germline-derived CDR1 and CDR2 are MNHEY and SVGAGI.

This sequence joins TRBV5-6 and TRBJ2-5, with a tentative D call TRBD2 (6 bases). V gave up 2 bases and J gave up 5 bases, with 13 bases separating them. The CDR3 contains 14 residues. Germline CDR1 is SGHDT and CDR2 is YYEEEE. CDR3 amino acids: CASSFPGTVETQYF. CDR3 coding DNA: TGTGCCAGCAGCTTCCCCGGGACTGTCGAGACCCAGTACTTC.

This clone was detected a few times. The genes are TRBV11-2 and TRBJ2-1; 7 nucleotides match TRBD2. Per the germline V gene, CDR1 is SGHAT and CDR2 is FQNNGV. CDR3 length: 14 residues. The V segment lost 0 bases and the J segment 6 bases; nucleotides outside the gene matches: 2. This CDR3 reads CASSLDGGVNEQFF. The DNA of the CDR3 is TGTGCCAGCAGCTTAGATGGGGGGGTCAATGAGCAGTTCTTC.

This chain links TRBV27 with TRBJ1-6; 8 nucleotides align to TRBD1. Trimming took 3 bases from V and 6 from J; bases not matched to a gene: 4. The CDR3 extends over 15 amino acids. The germline gives CDR1 MNHEY, CDR2 SMNVEV (reference sequence). The CDR3 sequence is CASSFRQGSNSPLHF. The CDR3 nucleotides are TGTGCCAGCAGTTTTAGACAGGGGAGTAATTCACCCCTCCACTTT.

The gene calls are TRBV4-1 and TRBJ2-7; 12 bases match TRBD2. V gave up 5 bases and J gave up 5 bases; unmatched junction bases: 13. CDR3 size: 17 residues. Germline V CDR1 and CDR2: MGHRA, YSYEKL. Here the CDR3 DNA reads TGCGCCAGCAGCAAGGATCCGGGGACTAGCGGGCACAACGAGCAGTACTTC. As protein: CASSKDPGTSGHNEQYF.

V gene TRBV28 combines with J gene TRBJ2-7; D is possibly TRBD1 (5 bases). Trimming removed 4 bases from V and 3 bases from J, with 10 bases in between. This CDR3 comprises 13 residues. Looked up from germline, CDR1 is MDHEN and CDR2 is SYDVKM. This chain's CDR3 is CASSSPDSYEQYF. CDR3 coding DNA: TGTGCCAGCAGTTCCCCTGACAGCTACGAGCAGTACTTC.

This sequence joins TRBV6-6 and TRBJ2-5, with a tentative D call TRBD1 (6 bases). This CDR3 has 13 residues. Trimming removed 7 bases at V and 2 bases at J, with 11 bases between. CDR1 is MNHNY and CDR2 is SVGAGI in the germline V gene (reference sequence). The CDR3 here is CASIMDSQETQYF. The CDR3 nucleotides are TGTGCCAGCATTATGGACAGTCAAGAGACCCAGTACTTC.

The chain recombines TRBV7-9 with TRBJ1-4; 8 nucleotides agree with TRBD1. The V segment lost 5 bases and the J segment 6 bases; nucleotides outside the gene matches: 11. The CDR3 totals 16 residues. The V gene's germline CDR1 is SEHNR and CDR2 FQNEAQ (reference sequence). The CDR3 DNA reads as TGTGCCAGCAGCCCCCTAACAGGGGGTAGAGATGAAAAACTGTTTTTT. It is translated as CASSPLTGGRDEKLFF. The full variable domain, completed using reference TRBV7-9 and TRBJ1-4, is DTGVSQNPRHKITKRGQNVTFRCDPISEHNRLYWYRQTLGQGPEFLTYFQNEAQLEKSRLLSDRFSAERPKGSFSTLEIQRTEQGDSAMYLCASSPLTGGRDEKLFFGSGTQLSVL.